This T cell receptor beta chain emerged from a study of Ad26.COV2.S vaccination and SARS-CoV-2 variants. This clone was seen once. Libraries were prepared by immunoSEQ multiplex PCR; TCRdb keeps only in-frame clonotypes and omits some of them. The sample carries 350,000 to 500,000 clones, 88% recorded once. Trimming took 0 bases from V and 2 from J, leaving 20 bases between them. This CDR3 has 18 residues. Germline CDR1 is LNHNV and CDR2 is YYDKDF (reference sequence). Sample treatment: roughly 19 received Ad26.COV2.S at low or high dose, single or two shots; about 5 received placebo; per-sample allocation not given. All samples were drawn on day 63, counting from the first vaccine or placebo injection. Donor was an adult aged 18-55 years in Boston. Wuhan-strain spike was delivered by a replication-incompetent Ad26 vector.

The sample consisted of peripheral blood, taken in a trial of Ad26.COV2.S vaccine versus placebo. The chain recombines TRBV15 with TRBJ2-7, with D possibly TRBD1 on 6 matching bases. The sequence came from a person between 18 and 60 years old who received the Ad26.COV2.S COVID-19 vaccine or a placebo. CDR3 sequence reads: CATSRDLYLANRAYEQYF. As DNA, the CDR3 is TGTGCCACCAGCAGAGATCTCTATTTAGCCAACAGGGCCTACGAGCAGTACTTC. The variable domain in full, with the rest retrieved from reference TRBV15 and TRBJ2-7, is DAMVIQNPRYQVTQFGKPVTLSCSQTLNHNVMYWYQQKSSQAPKLLFHYYDKDFNNEADTPDNFQSRRPNTSFCFLDIRSPGLGDTAMYLCATSRDLYLANRAYEQYFGPGTRLTVT.